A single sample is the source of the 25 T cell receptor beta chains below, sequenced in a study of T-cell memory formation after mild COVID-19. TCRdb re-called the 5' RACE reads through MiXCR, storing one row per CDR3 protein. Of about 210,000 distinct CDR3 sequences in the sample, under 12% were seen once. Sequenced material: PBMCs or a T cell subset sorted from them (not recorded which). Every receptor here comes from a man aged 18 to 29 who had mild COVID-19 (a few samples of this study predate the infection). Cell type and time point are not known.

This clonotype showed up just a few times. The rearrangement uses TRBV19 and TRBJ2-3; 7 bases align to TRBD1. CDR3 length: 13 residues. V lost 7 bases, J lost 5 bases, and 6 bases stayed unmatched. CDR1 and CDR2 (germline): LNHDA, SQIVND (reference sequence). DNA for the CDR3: TGTGCCAGTACGAGGGGGCAGGGAGATACGCAGTATTTT. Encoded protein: CASTRGQGDTQYF. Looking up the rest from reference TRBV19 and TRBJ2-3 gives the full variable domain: DGGITQSPKYLFRKEGQNVTLSCEQNLNHDAMYWYRQDPGQGLRLIYYSQIVNDFQKGDIAEGYSVSREKKESFPLTVTSAQKNPTAFYLCASTRGQGDTQYFGPGTRLTVL.

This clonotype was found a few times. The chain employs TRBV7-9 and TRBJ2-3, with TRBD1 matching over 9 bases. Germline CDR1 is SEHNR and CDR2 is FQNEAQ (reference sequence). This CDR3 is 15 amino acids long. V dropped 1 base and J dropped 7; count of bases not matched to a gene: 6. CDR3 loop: CASSLGTGGVYTQYF. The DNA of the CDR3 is TGTGCCAGCAGCTTAGGCACAGGGGGCGTGTATACGCAGTATTTT.

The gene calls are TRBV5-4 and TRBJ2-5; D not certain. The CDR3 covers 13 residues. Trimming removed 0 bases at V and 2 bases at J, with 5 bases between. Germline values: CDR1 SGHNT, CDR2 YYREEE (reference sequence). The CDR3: CASSLVDQETQYF. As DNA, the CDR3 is TGTGCCAGCAGCTTGGTAGATCAAGAGACCCAGTACTTC.

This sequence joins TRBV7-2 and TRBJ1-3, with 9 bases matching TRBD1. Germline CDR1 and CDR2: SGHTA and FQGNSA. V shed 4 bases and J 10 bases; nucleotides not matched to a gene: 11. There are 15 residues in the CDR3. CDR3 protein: CASSSPGQGKFTIYF. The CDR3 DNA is TGTGCCAGCAGCTCGCCGGGACAGGGAAAATTTACCATATATTTT.

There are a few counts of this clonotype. DNA of the CDR3: TGCGCCAGCAGCCAAGTTGGCGGGAACTACGAGCAGTACTTC. Translation gives CASSQVGGNYEQYF. The chain couples TRBV4-1 to TRBJ2-7; the D gene is possibly TRBD2 (6 bases). The CDR3 is made up of 14 amino acids. Germline V gene sequence: CDR1 MGHRA, CDR2 YSYEKL. The V and J ends lost 1 base and 3 bases respectively, with 10 bases between them.

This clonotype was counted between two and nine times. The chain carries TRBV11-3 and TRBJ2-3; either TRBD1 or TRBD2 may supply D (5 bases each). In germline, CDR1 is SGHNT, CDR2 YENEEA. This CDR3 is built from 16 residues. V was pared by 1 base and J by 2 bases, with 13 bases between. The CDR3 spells CASSLAPGTSTDTQYF. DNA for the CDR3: TGTGCCAGCAGCTTAGCTCCGGGGACCTCCACAGATACGCAGTATTTT. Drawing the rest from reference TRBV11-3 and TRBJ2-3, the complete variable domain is EAGVVQSPRYKIIEKKQPVAFWCNPISGHNTLYWYLQNLGQGPELLIRYENEEAVDDSQLPKDRFSAERLKGVDSTLKIQPAELGDSAVYLCASSLAPGTSTDTQYFGPGTRLTVL.

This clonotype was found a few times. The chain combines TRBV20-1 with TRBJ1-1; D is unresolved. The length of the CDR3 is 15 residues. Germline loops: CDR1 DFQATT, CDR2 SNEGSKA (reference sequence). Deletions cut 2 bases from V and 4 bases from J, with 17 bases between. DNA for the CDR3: TGCAGTGCTAGAAAGCCGCGGCAGTCAGGCACTGAAGCTTTCTTT. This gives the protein CSARKPRQSGTEAFF.

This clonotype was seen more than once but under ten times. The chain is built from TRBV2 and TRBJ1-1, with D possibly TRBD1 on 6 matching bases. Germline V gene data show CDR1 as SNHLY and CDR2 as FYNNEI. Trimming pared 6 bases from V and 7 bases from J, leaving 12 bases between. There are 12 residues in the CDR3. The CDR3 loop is CASRRTAIEAFF. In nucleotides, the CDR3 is TGTGCCAGCAGACGGACAGCAATTGAAGCTTTCTTT. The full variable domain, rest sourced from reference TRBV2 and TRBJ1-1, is EPEVTQTPSHQVTQMGQEVILRCVPISNHLYFYWYRQILGQKVEFLVSFYNNEISEKSEIFDDQFSVERPDGSNFTLKIRSTKLEDSAMYFCASRRTAIEAFFGQGTRLTVV.

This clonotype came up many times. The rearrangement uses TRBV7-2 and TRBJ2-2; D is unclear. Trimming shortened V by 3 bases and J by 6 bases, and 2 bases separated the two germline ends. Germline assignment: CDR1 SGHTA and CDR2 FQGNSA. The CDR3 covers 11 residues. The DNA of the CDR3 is TGTGCCAGCAGCTTGGCCGGGGAGCTGTTTTTT. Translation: CASSLAGELFF. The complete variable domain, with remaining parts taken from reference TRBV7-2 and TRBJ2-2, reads GAGVSQSPSNKVTEKGKDVELRCDPISGHTALYWYRQSLGQGLEFLIYFQGNSAPDKSGLPSDRFSAERTGGSVSTLTIQRTQQEDSAVYLCASSLAGELFFGEGSRLTVL.

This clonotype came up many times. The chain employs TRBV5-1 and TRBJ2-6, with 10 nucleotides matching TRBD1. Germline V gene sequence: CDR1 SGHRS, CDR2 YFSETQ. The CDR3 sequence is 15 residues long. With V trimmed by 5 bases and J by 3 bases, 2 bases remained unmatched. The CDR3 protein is CASRTGGSGANVLTF. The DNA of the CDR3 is TGCGCCAGCAGGACAGGGGGCAGTGGGGCCAACGTCCTGACTTTC.

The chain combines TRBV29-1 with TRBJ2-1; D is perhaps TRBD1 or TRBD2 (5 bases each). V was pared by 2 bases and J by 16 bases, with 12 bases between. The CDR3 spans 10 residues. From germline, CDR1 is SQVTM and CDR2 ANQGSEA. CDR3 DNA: TGCAGCGTTGAAAGGGGAGATAAATTCTTC. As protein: CSVERGDKFF.

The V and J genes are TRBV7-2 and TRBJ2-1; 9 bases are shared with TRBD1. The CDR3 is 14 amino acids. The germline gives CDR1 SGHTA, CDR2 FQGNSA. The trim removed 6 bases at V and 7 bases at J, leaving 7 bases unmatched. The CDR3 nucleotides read TGTGCCAGCAGTTACACAGGGGGCGAGAATGAGCAGTTCTTC. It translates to CASSYTGGENEQFF.

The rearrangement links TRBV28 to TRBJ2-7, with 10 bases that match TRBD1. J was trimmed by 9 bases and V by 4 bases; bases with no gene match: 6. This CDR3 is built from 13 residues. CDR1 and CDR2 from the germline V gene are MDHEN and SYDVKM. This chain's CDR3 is CASSSGTGVVQYV. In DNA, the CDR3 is TGTGCCAGCAGTTCCGGGACAGGGGTTGTGCAGTACGTC.

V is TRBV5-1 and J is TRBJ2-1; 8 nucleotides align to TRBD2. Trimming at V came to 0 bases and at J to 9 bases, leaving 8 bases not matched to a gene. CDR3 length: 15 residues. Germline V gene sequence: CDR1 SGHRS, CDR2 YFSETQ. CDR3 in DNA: TGCGCCAGCAGCTTGGTTGGTAGCGGGATGGTTGAGCAGTTCTTC. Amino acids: CASSLVGSGMVEQFF.

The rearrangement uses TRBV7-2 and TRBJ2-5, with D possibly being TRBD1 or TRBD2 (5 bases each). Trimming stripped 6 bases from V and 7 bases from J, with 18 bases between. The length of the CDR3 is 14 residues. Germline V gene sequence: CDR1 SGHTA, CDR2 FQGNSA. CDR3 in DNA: TGTGCCAGCAGGAACTCCGGGACGTCAGGGACCCAGTACTTC. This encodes CASRNSGTSGTQYF.

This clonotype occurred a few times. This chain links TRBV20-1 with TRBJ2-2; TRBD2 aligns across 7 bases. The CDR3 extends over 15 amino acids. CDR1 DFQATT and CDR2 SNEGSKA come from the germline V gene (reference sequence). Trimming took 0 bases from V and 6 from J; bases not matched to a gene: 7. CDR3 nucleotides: TGCAGTGCTAGAGATGCGAGGGCGGGGGCCGGGGAGCTGTTTTTT. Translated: CSARDARAGAGELFF.

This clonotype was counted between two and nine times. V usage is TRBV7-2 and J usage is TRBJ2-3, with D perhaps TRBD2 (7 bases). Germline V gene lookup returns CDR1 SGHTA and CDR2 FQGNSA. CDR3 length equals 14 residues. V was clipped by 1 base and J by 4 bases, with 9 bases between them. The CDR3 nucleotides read TGTGCCAGCAGCTTAGGCGGGGGCGCAGATACGCAGTATTTT. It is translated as CASSLGGGADTQYF.

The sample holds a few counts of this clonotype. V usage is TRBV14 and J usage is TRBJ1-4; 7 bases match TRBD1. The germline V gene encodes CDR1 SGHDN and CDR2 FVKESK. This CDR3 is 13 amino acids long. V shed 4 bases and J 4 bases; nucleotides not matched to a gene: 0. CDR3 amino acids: CASSRDSNEKLFF. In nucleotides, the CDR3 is TGTGCCAGCAGCCGGGACAGTAATGAAAAACTGTTTTTT.

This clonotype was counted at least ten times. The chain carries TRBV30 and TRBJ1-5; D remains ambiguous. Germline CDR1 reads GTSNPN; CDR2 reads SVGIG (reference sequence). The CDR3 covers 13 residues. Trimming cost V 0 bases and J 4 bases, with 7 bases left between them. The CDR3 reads CAWSVRENQPQHF. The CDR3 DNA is TGTGCCTGGAGTGTAAGGGAGAATCAGCCCCAGCATTTT.

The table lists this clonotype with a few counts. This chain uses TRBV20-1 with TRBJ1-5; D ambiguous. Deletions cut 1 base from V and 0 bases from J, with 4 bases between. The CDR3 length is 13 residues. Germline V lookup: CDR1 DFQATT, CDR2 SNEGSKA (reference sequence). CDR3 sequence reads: CSARGVSNQPQHF. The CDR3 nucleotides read TGCAGTGCTAGAGGGGTTAGCAATCAGCCCCAGCATTTT.

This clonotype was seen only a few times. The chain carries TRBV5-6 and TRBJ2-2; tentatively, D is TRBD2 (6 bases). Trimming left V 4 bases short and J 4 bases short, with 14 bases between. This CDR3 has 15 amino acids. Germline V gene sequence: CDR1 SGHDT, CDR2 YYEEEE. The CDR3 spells CASSQRRAITGELFF. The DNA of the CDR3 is TGTGCCAGCAGCCAAAGGAGGGCGATCACCGGGGAGCTGTTTTTT.

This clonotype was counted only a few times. CDR3 in DNA: TGTGCCAGCATCCGAACCCCGGGGGGAAACTACGAGCAGTACGTC. This encodes CASIRTPGGNYEQYV. The chain employs TRBV5-5 and TRBJ2-7; 7 bases map to TRBD2. Trimming took 6 bases from V and 3 from J; bases not matched to a gene: 12. This CDR3 contains 15 residues. Germline V lookup: CDR1 SGHKS, CDR2 YYEKEE (reference sequence).

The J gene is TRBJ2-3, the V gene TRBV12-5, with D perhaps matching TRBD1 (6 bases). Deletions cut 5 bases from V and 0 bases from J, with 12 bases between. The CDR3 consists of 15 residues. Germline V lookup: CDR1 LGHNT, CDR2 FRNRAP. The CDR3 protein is CASGPWGQSTDTQYF. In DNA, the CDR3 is TGTGCTAGTGGTCCATGGGGACAAAGCACAGATACGCAGTATTTT.

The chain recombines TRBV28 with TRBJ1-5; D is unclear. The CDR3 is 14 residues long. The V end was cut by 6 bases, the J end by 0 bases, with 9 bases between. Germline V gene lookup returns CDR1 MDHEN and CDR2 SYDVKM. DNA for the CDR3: TGTGCCAGCAGCCCTGGTGGTAGCAATCAGCCCCAGCATTTT. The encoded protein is CASSPGGSNQPQHF.

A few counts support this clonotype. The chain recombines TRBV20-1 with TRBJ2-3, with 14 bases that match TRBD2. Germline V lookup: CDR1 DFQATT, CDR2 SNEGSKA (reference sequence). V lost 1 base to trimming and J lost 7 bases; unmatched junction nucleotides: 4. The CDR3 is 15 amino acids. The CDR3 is CSARGTSGGSNTQYF. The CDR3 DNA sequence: TGCAGTGCTAGAGGGACTAGCGGGGGGTCAAATACGCAGTATTTT.